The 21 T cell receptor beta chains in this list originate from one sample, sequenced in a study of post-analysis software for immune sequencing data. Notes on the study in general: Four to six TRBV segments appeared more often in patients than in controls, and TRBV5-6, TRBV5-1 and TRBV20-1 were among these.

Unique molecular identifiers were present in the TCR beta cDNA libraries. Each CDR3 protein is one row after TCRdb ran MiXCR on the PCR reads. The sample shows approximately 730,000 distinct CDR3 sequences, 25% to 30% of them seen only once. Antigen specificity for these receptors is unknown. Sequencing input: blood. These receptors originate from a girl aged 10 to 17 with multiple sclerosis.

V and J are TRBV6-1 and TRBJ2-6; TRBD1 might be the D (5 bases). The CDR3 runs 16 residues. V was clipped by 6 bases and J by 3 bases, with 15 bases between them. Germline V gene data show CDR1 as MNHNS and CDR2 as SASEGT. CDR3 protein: CASSDVRGFGANVLTF. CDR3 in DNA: TGTGCCAGCAGCGACGTAAGGGGCTTTGGGGCCAACGTCCTGACTTTC.

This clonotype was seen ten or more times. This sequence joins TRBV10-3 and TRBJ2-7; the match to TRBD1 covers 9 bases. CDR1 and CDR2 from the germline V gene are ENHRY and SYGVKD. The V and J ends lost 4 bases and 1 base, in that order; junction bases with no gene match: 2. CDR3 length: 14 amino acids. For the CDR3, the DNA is TGTGCCATCAGTGCGGGGACAGGGTCCTACGAGCAGTACTTC. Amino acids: CAISAGTGSYEQYF.

This chain's CDR3 is CSARGSGTLNEQFF. The DNA of the CDR3 is TGCAGTGCTAGAGGGTCTGGGACCCTCAATGAGCAGTTCTTC. This sequence joins TRBV20-1 and TRBJ2-1; D is perhaps TRBD1 or TRBD2 (5 bases each). The CDR3 length is 14 residues. Looked up from germline, CDR1 is DFQATT and CDR2 is SNEGSKA (reference sequence). The V end lost 1 base, the J end lost 6 bases, and 13 bases lay between the germline ends.

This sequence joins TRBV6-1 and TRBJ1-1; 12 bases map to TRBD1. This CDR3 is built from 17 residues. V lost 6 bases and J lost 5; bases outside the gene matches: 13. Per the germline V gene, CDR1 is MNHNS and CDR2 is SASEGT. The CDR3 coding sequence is TGTGCCAGCAGAGCGACCGGGACAGGGGGCGCCGGAACTGAAGCTTTCTTT. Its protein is CASRATGTGGAGTEAFF.

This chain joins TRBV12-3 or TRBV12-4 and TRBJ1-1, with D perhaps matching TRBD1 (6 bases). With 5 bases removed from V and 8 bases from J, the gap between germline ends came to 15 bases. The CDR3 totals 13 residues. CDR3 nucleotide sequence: TGTGCCAGCAGTACCCTCGGGGGGCGGGAAGCTTTCTTT. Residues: CASSTLGGREAFF.

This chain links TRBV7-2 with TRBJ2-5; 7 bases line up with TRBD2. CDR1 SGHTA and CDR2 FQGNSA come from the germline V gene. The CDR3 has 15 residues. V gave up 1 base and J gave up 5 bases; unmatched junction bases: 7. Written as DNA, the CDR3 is TGTGCCAGCAGCTTAGGGGCCAGGGAGGGGGAGACCCAGTACTTC. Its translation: CASSLGAREGETQYF. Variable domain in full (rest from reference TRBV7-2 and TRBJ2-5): GAGVSQSPSNKVTEKGKDVELRCDPISGHTALYWYRQSLGQGLEFLIYFQGNSAPDKSGLPSDRFSAERTGGSVSTLTIQRTQQEDSAVYLCASSLGAREGETQYFGPGTRLLVL.

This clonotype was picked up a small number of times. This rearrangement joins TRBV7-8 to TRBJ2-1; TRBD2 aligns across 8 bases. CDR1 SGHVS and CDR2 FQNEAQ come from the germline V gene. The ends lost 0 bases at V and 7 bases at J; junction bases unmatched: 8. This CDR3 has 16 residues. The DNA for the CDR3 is TGTGCCAGCAGCTTAGCCGGGGGGGCCCCGGGGAATGAGCAGTTCTTC. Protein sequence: CASSLAGGAPGNEQFF.

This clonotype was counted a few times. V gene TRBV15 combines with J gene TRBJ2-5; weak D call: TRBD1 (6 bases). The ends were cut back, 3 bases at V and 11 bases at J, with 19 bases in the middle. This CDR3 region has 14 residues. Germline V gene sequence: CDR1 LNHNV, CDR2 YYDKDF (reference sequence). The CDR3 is CATSSASRDTEQYF. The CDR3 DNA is TGTGCCACCAGCAGTGCGTCCCGGGACACTGAACAGTACTTC. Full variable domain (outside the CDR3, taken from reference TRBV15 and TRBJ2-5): DAMVIQNPRYQVTQFGKPVTLSCSQTLNHNVMYWYQQKSSQAPKLLFHYYDKDFNNEADTPDNFQSRRPNTSFCFLDIRSPGLGDTAMYLCATSSASRDTEQYFGPGTRLLVL.

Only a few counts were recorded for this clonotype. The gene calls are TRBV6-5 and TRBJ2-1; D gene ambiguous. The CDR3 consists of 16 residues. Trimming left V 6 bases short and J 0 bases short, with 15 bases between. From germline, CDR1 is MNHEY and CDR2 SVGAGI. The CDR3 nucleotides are TGTGCCAGCAGCCGAGAGTACCCCAGCTCCTACAATGAGCAGTTCTTC. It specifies CASSREYPSSYNEQFF.

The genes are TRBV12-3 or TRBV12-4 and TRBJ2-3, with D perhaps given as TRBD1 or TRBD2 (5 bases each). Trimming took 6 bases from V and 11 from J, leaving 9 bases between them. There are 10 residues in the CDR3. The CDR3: CASRGERQYF. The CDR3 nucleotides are TGTGCCAGCAGGGGGGAACGGCAGTATTTT.

CDR3 residues: CASSLSSGDNYGYTF. CDR3 DNA sequence: TGTGCCAGCAGTTTGTCCTCAGGGGATAACTATGGCTACACCTTC. This sequence joins TRBV27 and TRBJ1-2; D is perhaps TRBD1 (6 bases). The germline V and J ends were trimmed by 3 bases and 1 base, with 12 bases remaining between them. The CDR3 runs to 15 residues. The germline V gene encodes CDR1 MNHEY and CDR2 SMNVEV (reference sequence).

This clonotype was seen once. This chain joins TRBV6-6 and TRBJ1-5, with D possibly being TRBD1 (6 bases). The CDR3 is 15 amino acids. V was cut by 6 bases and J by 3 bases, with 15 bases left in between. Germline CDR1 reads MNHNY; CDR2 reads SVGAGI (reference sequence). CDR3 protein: CASRRTTGSNQPQHF. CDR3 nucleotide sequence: TGTGCCAGCAGGAGAACTACAGGGTCCAATCAGCCCCAGCATTTT.

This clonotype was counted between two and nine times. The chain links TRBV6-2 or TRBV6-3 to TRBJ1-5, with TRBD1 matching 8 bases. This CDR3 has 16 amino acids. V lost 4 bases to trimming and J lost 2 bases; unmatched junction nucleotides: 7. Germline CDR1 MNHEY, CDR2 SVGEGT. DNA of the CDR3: TGTGCCAGCAGTTTTCGACAGGGGTCGGGCAATCAGCCCCAGCATTTT. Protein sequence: CASSFRQGSGNQPQHF.

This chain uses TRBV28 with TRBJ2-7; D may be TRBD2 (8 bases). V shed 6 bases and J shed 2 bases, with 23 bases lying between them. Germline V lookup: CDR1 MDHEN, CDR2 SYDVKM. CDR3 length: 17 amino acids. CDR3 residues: CASSVPRGLAGTYEQYF. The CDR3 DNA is TGTGCCAGCAGCGTCCCCAGGGGGTTAGCGGGGACCTACGAGCAGTACTTC.

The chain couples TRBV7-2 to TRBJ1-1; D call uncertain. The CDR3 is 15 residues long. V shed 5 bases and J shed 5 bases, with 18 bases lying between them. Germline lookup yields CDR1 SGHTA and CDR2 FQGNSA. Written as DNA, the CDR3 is TGTGCCAGCAGCCGATCAGGTGGTCAGTTTACTGAAGCTTTCTTT. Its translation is CASSRSGGQFTEAFF.

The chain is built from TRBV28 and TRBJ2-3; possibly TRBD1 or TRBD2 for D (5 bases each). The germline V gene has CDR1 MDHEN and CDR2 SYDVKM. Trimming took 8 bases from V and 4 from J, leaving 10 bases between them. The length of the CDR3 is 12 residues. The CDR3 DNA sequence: TGTGCCAGCGAGGGGATGTCAGATACGCAGTATTTT. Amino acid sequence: CASEGMSDTQYF.

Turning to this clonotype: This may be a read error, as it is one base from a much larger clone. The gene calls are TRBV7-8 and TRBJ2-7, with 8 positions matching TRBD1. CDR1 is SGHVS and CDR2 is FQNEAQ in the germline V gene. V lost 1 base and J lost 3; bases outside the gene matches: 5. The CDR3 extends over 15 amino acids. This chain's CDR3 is CASSLDGQGSYEQYV. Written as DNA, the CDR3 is TGTGCCAGCAGCTTAGACGGACAGGGTAGCTACGAGCAGTACGTC.

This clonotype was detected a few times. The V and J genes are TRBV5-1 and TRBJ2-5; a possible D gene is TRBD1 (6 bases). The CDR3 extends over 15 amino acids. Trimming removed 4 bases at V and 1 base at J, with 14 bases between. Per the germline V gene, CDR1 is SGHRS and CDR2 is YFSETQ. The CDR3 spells CASSQTGMGQETQYF. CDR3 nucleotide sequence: TGCGCCAGCAGCCAAACAGGGATGGGCCAAGAGACCCAGTACTTC.

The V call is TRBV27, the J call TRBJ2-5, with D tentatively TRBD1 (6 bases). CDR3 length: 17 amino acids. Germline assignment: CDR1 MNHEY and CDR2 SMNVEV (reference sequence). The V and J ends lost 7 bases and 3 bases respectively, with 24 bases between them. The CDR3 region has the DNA TGTGCCAGCAACCAAGCCAGACAGGAAAAGGTGGAAGAGACCCAGTACTTC. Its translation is CASNQARQEKVEETQYF.

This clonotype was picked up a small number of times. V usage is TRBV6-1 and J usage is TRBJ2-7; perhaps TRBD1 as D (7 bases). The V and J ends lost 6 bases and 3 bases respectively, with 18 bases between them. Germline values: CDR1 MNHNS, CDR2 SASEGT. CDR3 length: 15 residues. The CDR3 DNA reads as TGTGCCAGCAGCGGGGGACAGACTGGAGGCTACGAGCAGTACTTC. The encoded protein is CASSGGQTGGYEQYF.

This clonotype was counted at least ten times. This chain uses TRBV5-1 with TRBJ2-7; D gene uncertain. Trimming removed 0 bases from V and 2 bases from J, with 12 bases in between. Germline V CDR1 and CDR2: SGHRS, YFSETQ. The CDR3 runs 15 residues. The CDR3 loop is CASSLEAGPTYEQYF. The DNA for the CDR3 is TGCGCCAGCAGCTTGGAGGCAGGTCCAACCTACGAGCAGTACTTC. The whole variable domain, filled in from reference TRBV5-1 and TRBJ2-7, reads KAGVTQTPRYLIKTRGQQVTLSCSPISGHRSVSWYQQTPGQGLQFLFEYFSETQRNKGNFPGRFSGRQFSNSRSEMNVSTLELGDSALYLCASSLEAGPTYEQYFGPGTRLTVT.